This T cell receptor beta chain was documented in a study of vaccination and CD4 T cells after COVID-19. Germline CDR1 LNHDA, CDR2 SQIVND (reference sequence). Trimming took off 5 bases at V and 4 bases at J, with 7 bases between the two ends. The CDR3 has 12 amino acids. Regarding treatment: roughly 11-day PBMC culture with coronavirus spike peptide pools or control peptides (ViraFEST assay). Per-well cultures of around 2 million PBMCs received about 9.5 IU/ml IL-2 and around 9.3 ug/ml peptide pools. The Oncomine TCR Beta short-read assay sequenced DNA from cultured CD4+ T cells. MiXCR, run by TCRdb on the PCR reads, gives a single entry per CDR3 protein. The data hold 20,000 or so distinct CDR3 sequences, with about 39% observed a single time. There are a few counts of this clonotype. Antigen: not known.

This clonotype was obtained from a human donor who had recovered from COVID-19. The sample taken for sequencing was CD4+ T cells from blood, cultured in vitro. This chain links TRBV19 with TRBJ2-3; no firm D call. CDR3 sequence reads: CASSLEADTQYF. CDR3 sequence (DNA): TGTGCCAGTAGTCTTGAGGCAGATACGCAGTATTTT.